The 13 T cell receptor beta chains presented below share a single source sample, sequenced in a study of response to subunit inactivated influenza vaccine. One entry per CDR3 protein, called by TCRdb with MiXCR from the RT-PCR reads. There are around 520,000 distinct CDR3 sequences in the sample; about 25% occur only once, and less than 2.5% lies in the top ten. The source material was CD4+ T cells sorted from PBMCs, sampled 4 to 6 days after vaccination. These receptors were taken from a man between 45 and 60 years old who received an inactivated influenza vaccine.

This clonotype was seen a handful of times. This chain links TRBV6-2 or TRBV6-3 with TRBJ1-1, with D unclear. Germline V CDR1 and CDR2: MNHEY, SVGEGT. Trimming pared 8 bases from V and 3 bases from J, leaving 13 bases between. This CDR3 is built from 13 residues. CDR3 protein: CASVGVVDTEAFF. The DNA for the CDR3 is TGTGCCAGCGTTGGCGTTGTGGACACTGAAGCTTTCTTT.

The rearrangement links TRBV7-8 to TRBJ1-1; D remains unclear. Trimming pared 5 bases from V and 0 bases from J, leaving 10 bases between. The CDR3 sequence is 14 residues long. Germline V gene sequence: CDR1 SGHVS, CDR2 FQNEAQ. CDR3 residues: CASSPIELNTEAFF. The CDR3 DNA is TGTGCCAGCAGCCCGATAGAGCTGAACACTGAAGCTTTCTTT.

The J gene is TRBJ1-1, the V gene TRBV29-1, with no clear D. Trimming took off 6 bases at V and 2 bases at J, with 16 bases between the two ends. The CDR3 is 14 amino acids. In germline, CDR1 is SQVTM, CDR2 ANQGSEA. CDR3 sequence (DNA): TGCAGCGTCCAATCTGGGTCTCTCAACACTGAAGCTTTCTTT. It is translated as CSVQSGSLNTEAFF.

This chain connects TRBV10-3 to TRBJ2-7; a possible D gene is TRBD2 (6 bases). Germline CDR1 is ENHRY and CDR2 is SYGVKD. This CDR3 has 13 residues. V was trimmed by 10 bases and J by 1 base, leaving 14 bases between them. CDR3 bases: TGTGCCACCCGCGGGGCAAGTTCCTACGAGCAGTACTTC. Its protein product is CATRGASSYEQYF.

Only a few counts were recorded for this clonotype. The gene calls are TRBV7-9 and TRBJ2-5, with 9 bases aligning to TRBD1. In germline, CDR1 is SEHNR, CDR2 FQNEAQ (reference sequence). The CDR3 consists of 14 residues. After removal of 5 bases from V and 3 bases from J, the junction contained 4 bases not matched to a gene. The CDR3 DNA sequence: TGTGCCAGCAGCATATGGGACAGGGAAGAGACCCAGTACTTC. Protein product: CASSIWDREETQYF. The entire variable domain, with the rest obtained from reference TRBV7-9 and TRBJ2-5, is as follows: DTGVSQNPRHKITKRGQNVTFRCDPISEHNRLYWYRQTLGQGPEFLTYFQNEAQLEKSRLLSDRFSAERPKGSFSTLEIQRTEQGDSAMYLCASSIWDREETQYFGPGTRLLVL.

This clonotype has just a few counts. The chain carries TRBV9 and TRBJ2-3; 8 bases align to TRBD1. After removal of 2 bases from V and 0 bases from J, the junction contained 8 bases not matched to a gene. Germline values: CDR1 SGDLS, CDR2 YYNGEE. The CDR3 is 17 amino acids. CDR3 loop: CASSVEMGQVSTDTQYF. DNA of the CDR3: TGTGCCAGCAGCGTCGAGATGGGACAGGTTAGCACAGATACGCAGTATTTT.

The rearrangement uses TRBV12-3 or TRBV12-4 and TRBJ2-7, with 9 bases fitting TRBD1. Unmatched junction bases numbered 6, after V lost 6 bases and J lost 6 bases. The CDR3 covers 13 residues. This CDR3 is CASSQGQGSEQYF. The CDR3 nucleotides are TGTGCCAGCAGCCAGGGACAGGGCTCCGAGCAGTACTTC.

The chain links TRBV12-3 or TRBV12-4 to TRBJ1-6, with 8 positions matching TRBD1. The V gene end was trimmed by 3 bases and the J gene end by 10 bases; junction bases not matched to a gene: 8. This CDR3 comprises 15 residues. The CDR3 coding sequence is TGTGCCAGCAGTTTCATCCGGACAGGGCGATCACCCCTCCACTTT. Protein: CASSFIRTGRSPLHF.

Only a few counts were recorded for this clonotype. This rearrangement joins TRBV12-3 or TRBV12-4 to TRBJ1-5, with 9 bases identical to TRBD1. V dropped 7 bases and J dropped 14; count of bases not matched to a gene: 9. The length of the CDR3 is 12 residues. The CDR3 coding sequence is TGTGCCAGCACCGGAACAGGGGGCGTCGAGCATTTT. Amino acid sequence: CASTGTGGVEHF.

This clonotype was seen more than once but under ten times. The chain employs TRBV28 and TRBJ2-1; perhaps TRBD2 as D (5 bases). CDR3 length: 16 residues. Per germline, CDR1 MDHEN and CDR2 SYDVKM. V was clipped by 5 bases and J by 9 bases, with 23 bases between them. The CDR3 coding sequence is TGTGCCAGCAGTCTCACTGCCGGGATCCAAGTCTTTGAGCAGTTCTTC. Its translation is CASSLTAGIQVFEQFF.

This chain joins TRBV5-5 and TRBJ1-1; TRBD1 is a possible D gene (6 bases). V lost 0 bases and J 7 bases, leaving 10 bases between the germline ends. The CDR3 covers 13 residues. CDR1 and CDR2 from the germline V gene are SGHKS and YYEKEE (reference sequence). The CDR3 DNA follows: TGTGCCAGCAGCTTGGCCGGGGGGCGTGAAGCTTTCTTT. Protein sequence: CASSLAGGREAFF. The full variable domain, its missing parts supplied by reference TRBV5-5 and TRBJ1-1, is DAGVTQSPTHLIKTRGQQVTLRCSPISGHKSVSWYQQVLGQGPQFIFQYYEKEERGRGNFPDRFSARQFPNYSSELNVNALLLGDSALYLCASSLAGGREAFFGQGTRLTVV.

A few counts support this clonotype. V is TRBV29-1 and J is TRBJ2-1, with 8 nucleotides matching TRBD2. This CDR3 has 14 residues. After removal of 5 bases from V and 2 bases from J, the junction contained 5 bases not matched to a gene. Germline CDR1 reads SQVTM; CDR2 reads ANQGSEA. The CDR3 loop reads CSVKPAGAYNEQFF. In DNA form, the CDR3 reads TGCAGCGTTAAACCAGCGGGGGCCTACAATGAGCAGTTCTTC.

This clonotype has a handful of counts. This rearrangement joins TRBV5-1 to TRBJ1-5; the D is unclear. This CDR3 has 17 amino acids. With 0 bases removed from V and 6 bases from J, the gap between germline ends came to 19 bases. Germline V CDR1 and CDR2: SGHRS, YFSETQ. The CDR3 DNA is TGCGCCAGCAGCTTGGTGGTGTCCGAAGGTGTTTTTCAGCCCCAGCATTTT. Translation: CASSLVVSEGVFQPQHF.